A selection of T cell receptor beta chains follows, all from one sample in a study of blood T cell repertoires in COVID-19. Assay: immunoSEQ multiplex PCR; the TCRdb copy retains only in-frame clones and omits some. The data show some 150,000 clones, with approximately 83% seen just once and more than 7% held by the top ten. Sequenced: peripheral blood. These receptor sequences come from a human donor in a cohort sampled during active COVID-19. Each CDR3 is given with its conserved first and last residue.

j_call | v_call | cdr3_aa
TRBJ2-7 | TRBV7-5 | CARSQKTGDSYEQYF
TRBJ2-5 | TRBV7-2 | CASSPGGQETQYF
TRBJ2-2 | TRBV19 | CASTPTGGGELFF
TRBJ1-1 | TRBV27 | CASSYSTGRSEAFF
TRBJ2-3 | TRBV12-5 | CASGLARGVGTDTQYF
TRBJ1-6 | TRBV6-2/TRBV6-3 | CASSPRGFPTGALRSPLHF
TRBJ1-1 | TRBV11-1 | CASSPEGFTEAFF
TRBJ2-1 | TRBV7-2 | CASSLRREHNEQFF
TRBJ1-2 | TRBV5-4 | CASSFPGRYGYTF
TRBJ2-2 | TRBV5-4 | CASSLKPTGNTGELFF
TRBJ1-2 | TRBV28 | CASSSPGGGNYGYTF
TRBJ1-1 | TRBV19 | CASSVADGVSFF
TRBJ2-7 | TRBV10-3 | CATTRPGQGHEQYF
TRBJ1-4 | TRBV6-1 | CASSEGPTGRSEKLFF
TRBJ2-1 | TRBV12-5 | CASGLVASGGAHEQFF
TRBJ1-4 | TRBV24-1 | CATSDVGEKLFF
TRBJ2-7 | TRBV28 | CASTRRTGGTEQYF
TRBJ2-5 | TRBV27 | CASSLSQRGARETQYF
TRBJ2-2 | TRBV11-2 | CASSLVQGGTGELFF
TRBJ1-4 | TRBV5-4 | CASSTKLSTNEKLFF
TRBJ1-5 | TRBV6-5 | CASSTDRGTQPQHF
TRBJ1-6 | TRBV5-4 | CASSPFLDSPLHF
TRBJ2-1 | TRBV18 | CASSPTSGVQFF
TRBJ2-7 | TRBV5-1 | CASSLANVGDQEYF
TRBJ2-1 | TRBV28 | CASSSPSKGEDNEQFF
TRBJ2-3 | TRBV5-1 | CASSATPGRTDTQYF
TRBJ2-5 | TRBV5-4 | CASSWGTGRGETQYF
TRBJ2-1 | TRBV5-4 | CASSLGGGGSYNEQFF
TRBJ1-2 | TRBV11-1 | CASSLGQGIGYTF
TRBJ2-1 | TRBV20-1 | CSASASSYNEQFF
TRBJ2-7 | TRBV18 | CASSPARGLHEQYF
TRBJ2-7 | TRBV5-1 | CASSPRGSYEQYF